Listed below are T cell receptor beta chains from one sample, sequenced in a study of metastatic and nonmetastatic thyroid tumors. TCRdb re-called the PCR reads through MiXCR. The top ten clones hold roughly 6.4% of a sample with approximately 21,000 clones, about a quarter of them seen once. The sample was blood. These receptors came from a female donor with papillary thyroid cancer or a benign thyroid nodule (not recorded which). Some clones in this sample may be carry-over from other donors' samples. The CDR3 runs from the conserved cysteine through the conserved F or W. Rows give clone size only sometimes, using once, few, many, or a class for an expanded clone.

V gene: TRBV6-1
J gene: TRBJ2-2
clone size: medium-sized
CDR3 protein: CANSEGPDTGELFF

V gene: TRBV3-1
J gene: TRBJ2-2
clone size: many
CDR3 protein: CASSPLDTGELFF

V gene: TRBV30
J gene: TRBJ1-2
clone size: -
CDR3 protein: CAWSVPGMGYGYTF

V gene: TRBV6-2/TRBV6-3
J gene: TRBJ2-5
clone size: -
CDR3 protein: CASSYSGSLGTQYF

V gene: TRBV27
J gene: TRBJ2-5
clone size: -
CDR3 protein: CASSRITSGSSQTQYF

V gene: TRBV28
J gene: TRBJ1-5
clone size: -
CDR3 protein: CASIAGRGFGKPQHF

V gene: TRBV18
J gene: TRBJ1-1
clone size: many
CDR3 protein: CASSPSLVGEAFF

V gene: TRBV5-1
J gene: TRBJ2-1
clone size: -
CDR3 protein: CASSLGVVRANEQFF

V gene: TRBV11-2
J gene: TRBJ2-7
clone size: -
CDR3 protein: CASRLSYEQYF

V gene: TRBV19
J gene: TRBJ1-1
clone size: medium-sized
CDR3 protein: CASSGRYGNTEAFF

V gene: TRBV6-5
J gene: TRBJ2-3
clone size: -
CDR3 protein: CASSYHSTDTQYF

V gene: TRBV6-1
J gene: TRBJ2-3
clone size: few
CDR3 protein: CASSPLWGGNTDTQYF

V gene: TRBV30
J gene: TRBJ2-7
clone size: -
CDR3 protein: CACGLRYEQYF

V gene: TRBV6-2/TRBV6-3
J gene: TRBJ2-3
clone size: large
CDR3 protein: CASSYSSGSTDTQYF

V gene: TRBV6-2/TRBV6-3
J gene: TRBJ2-7
clone size: -
CDR3 protein: CASSYAGRSSYEQYF

V gene: TRBV7-8
J gene: TRBJ2-2
clone size: many
CDR3 protein: CASSSPGLAGRANTGELFF

V gene: TRBV5-1
J gene: TRBJ1-1
clone size: -
CDR3 protein: CASSPGGGQGRNTEAFF

V gene: TRBV6-1
J gene: TRBJ2-1
clone size: -
CDR3 protein: CASIKGSDNEQFF

V gene: TRBV4-1
J gene: TRBJ2-5
clone size: many
CDR3 protein: CASSQDRWDNISSRTQETQYF

V gene: TRBV12-3/TRBV12-4
J gene: TRBJ2-1
clone size: medium-sized
CDR3 protein: CASSFGSNEQFF

V gene: TRBV2
J gene: TRBJ1-2
clone size: many
CDR3 protein: CATDRQGTNYGYTF

V gene: TRBV4-1
J gene: TRBJ1-2
clone size: -
CDR3 protein: CASSQVGAGYTF

V gene: TRBV6-1
J gene: TRBJ2-6
clone size: few
CDR3 protein: CASSLETGANVLTF

V gene: TRBV6-1
J gene: TRBJ2-1
clone size: medium-sized
CDR3 protein: CASSRGLDYNEQFF

V gene: TRBV28
J gene: TRBJ1-4
clone size: few
CDR3 protein: CASRGYRNVLDLEKLFF

V gene: TRBV6-1
J gene: TRBJ2-7
clone size: -
CDR3 protein: CASRYSTGTSHPEQYF

V gene: TRBV10-3
J gene: TRBJ1-3
clone size: -
CDR3 protein: CATLDSQFSGNTIYF

V gene: TRBV5-8
J gene: TRBJ1-2
clone size: -
CDR3 protein: CASSSSPRGLLGYTF

V gene: TRBV18
J gene: TRBJ2-1
clone size: many
CDR3 protein: CASSPVHSDNNEQFF

V gene: TRBV20-1
J gene: TRBJ2-7
clone size: few
CDR3 protein: CSARVPDRITYEQYF

V gene: TRBV5-5
J gene: TRBJ2-2
clone size: -
CDR3 protein: CASSFLPAAGELFF

V gene: TRBV6-1
J gene: TRBJ2-7
clone size: large
CDR3 protein: CASSSHVSRGHEQYF

V gene: TRBV6-1
J gene: TRBJ1-2
clone size: medium-sized
CDR3 protein: CASSEGGTGPYGYTF

V gene: TRBV10-3
J gene: TRBJ2-7
clone size: medium-sized
CDR3 protein: CAISAPAGATVGYEQYF

V gene: TRBV28
J gene: TRBJ2-7
clone size: medium-sized
CDR3 protein: CASSLAGGGGYEQYF

V gene: TRBV18
J gene: TRBJ1-1
clone size: -
CDR3 protein: CASSPPTGTTEAFF

V gene: TRBV20-1
J gene: TRBJ2-3
clone size: -
CDR3 protein: CSASQNTDTQYF

V gene: TRBV5-6
J gene: TRBJ2-1
clone size: many
CDR3 protein: CASSLPHNEQFF

V gene: TRBV28
J gene: TRBJ1-3
clone size: few
CDR3 protein: CASSQGEGNTIYF

V gene: TRBV20-1
J gene: TRBJ2-7
clone size: -
CDR3 protein: CSARDSGGADYEQYF